This TCR beta chain was sequenced during a study of blood T cell repertoires in COVID-19. TCRdb's table, derived via immunoSEQ multiplex PCR, lists solely in-frame clones and lacks some. The sample has roughly 140,000 clones; approximately 80% are singletons. Germline V gene sequence: CDR1 SGHAT, CDR2 FQNNGV. Trimming stripped 1 base from V and 7 bases from J, with 16 bases between. The CDR3 is 15 residues long. V and J are TRBV11-2 and TRBJ2-5; the D is unclear. The source material was peripheral blood. The TCR comes from a woman older than 75 in a cohort sampled during active or convalescent COVID-19. CDR3 sequence: CASSLGGDRSGTQYF. CDR3 nucleotide sequence: TGTGCCAGCAGCTTAGGTGGAGACCGCTCGGGGACCCAGTACTTC. The full variable domain, completed using reference TRBV11-2 and TRBJ2-5, is EAGVAQSPRYKIIEKRQSVAFWCNPISGHATLYWYQQILGQGPKLLIQFQNNGVVDDSQLPKDRFSAERLKGVDSTLKIQPAKLEDSAVYLCASSLGGDRSGTQYFGPGTRLLVL.